These T cell receptor beta chains were read from a single sample in a study of T cells in localized non-small cell lung cancer. Produced via immunoSEQ multiplex PCR; TCRdb's table is partial and in-frame only. The sample lists some 3,100 clones; about 26% were seen once. Source: lung tumor tissue, taken before any cancer treatment. The receptors were sampled from a woman aged 40-69 years with stage I squamous cell lung carcinoma. CDR3s include the opening cysteine and the closing phenylalanine or tryptophan.

V gene,CDR3 protein
TRBV11-3,CASSPRTGRGNQPQHF
TRBV5-1,CASSLGTRTQETQYF
TRBV19,CASSLPDTEAFF
TRBV11-3,CASSRKAGGNEKLFF
TRBV7-2,CASSGDRDQPQHF
TRBV2,CASSERGDTEAFF
TRBV9,CASSEVGYGYEQYF
TRBV9,CASSVAGTAYEQYF
TRBV28,CASTTAGLGTNEKLFF
TRBV6-8,CASHRGGANYNEQFF
TRBV28,CASMKDRVFGYTF
TRBV6-8,CASSRDSTNYGYTF
TRBV28,CASSPNRGHGYTF
TRBV6-7,CASLPIKGDQGARRDYEQYF
TRBV7-6,CASSFWGKDQPQHF
TRBV5-1,CASSSNGDSSSGNTIYF
TRBV30,CAWSVNHQPQHF
TRBV7-7,CASSLAGTNTEAFF
TRBV11-3,CASSIRQGQSGYTF
TRBV6-1,CAISEGSEDTQYF
TRBV11-3,CASSLDASLNQPQHF
TRBV28,CASRSKSSYNEQFF
TRBV6-8,CASRGQENQPQHF
TRBV27,CASTPSKGIYNEQFF
TRBV11-3,CASSLGLRPGNEKLFF
TRBV18,CASSPAGPEVSEQYF
TRBV9,CASTRAGTGGYYGYTF
TRBV6-8,CASSYFQGDTQYF
TRBV6-8,CAIQALRDSAGNTIYF
TRBV30,CAWSVRRTEAFF
TRBV11-3,CASSSGQGSNQPQHF
TRBV5-1,CASSTGVIGGELFF
TRBV2,CASRRVGGAYEQYF
TRBV6-8,CASSVLTEHYEQYF
TRBV19,CASSVRGAQFGSNQPQHF
TRBV19,CASEREGTTNTGELFF
TRBV6-1,CASSEALGGIHQPQHF
TRBV6-1,CASSEEENTEAFF
TRBV19,CASSIDRGPPKTQYF
TRBV27,CASSLSWERGTDTQYF
TRBV6-8,CASGRGSPYEQYF